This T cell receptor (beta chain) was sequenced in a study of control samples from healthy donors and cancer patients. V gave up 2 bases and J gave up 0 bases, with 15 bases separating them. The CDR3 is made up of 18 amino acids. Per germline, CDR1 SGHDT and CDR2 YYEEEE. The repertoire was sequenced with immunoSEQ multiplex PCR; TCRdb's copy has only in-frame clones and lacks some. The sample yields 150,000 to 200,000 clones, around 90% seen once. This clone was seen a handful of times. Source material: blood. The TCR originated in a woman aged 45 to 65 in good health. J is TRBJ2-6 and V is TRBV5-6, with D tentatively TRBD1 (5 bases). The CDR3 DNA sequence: TGTGCCAGCAGCTTAGGGGTCCCCCGGCGCTCTGGGGCCAACGTCCTGACTTTC. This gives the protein CASSLGVPRRSGANVLTF.